This entry lists 15 T cell receptor beta chains sequenced from one sample in a study of Ad26.COV2.S vaccination and SARS-CoV-2 variants. Using immunoSEQ multiplex PCR, the repertoire was profiled, and TCRdb retains in-frame clones only, with some absent. The sample includes 200,000 to 250,000 clones, roughly 90% of them seen just once. Treatment reported: around 19 received Ad26.COV2.S at low or high dose, single or two shots; 5 received placebo; per-sample allocation not given. Samples came from day 63 after the first vaccine or placebo injection. The source was peripheral blood, collected in a trial of Ad26.COV2.S vaccine versus placebo. The receptors were gathered from a person aged 18-65 years who received the Ad26.COV2.S COVID-19 vaccine or a placebo.

The rearrangement joins TRBV15 to TRBJ2-1; tentative D call: TRBD2 (5 bases). The CDR3 contains 17 residues. V was trimmed by 1 base and J by 8 bases, leaving 21 bases between them. CDR1 is LNHNV, CDR2 YYDKDF, per germline (reference sequence). CDR3 in amino acids: CATSRVSGLRGLDEQFF. CDR3 sequence (DNA): TGTGCCACCAGCAGAGTTTCCGGACTTCGTGGGTTGGATGAGCAGTTCTTC.

The J gene is TRBJ2-1, the V gene TRBV27, with a tentative D call TRBD2 (5 bases). Per the germline V gene, CDR1 is MNHEY and CDR2 is SMNVEV (reference sequence). V was clipped by 7 bases and J by 2 bases, with 9 bases between them. The length of the CDR3 is 13 residues. The CDR3 protein is CASTGFPYNEQFF. In DNA, the CDR3 is TGTGCCAGCACGGGGTTTCCCTACAATGAGCAGTTCTTC.

The rearrangement uses TRBV19 and TRBJ2-2; TRBD1 is a possible D gene (6 bases). The CDR3 runs 14 residues. Germline CDR1 reads LNHDA; CDR2 reads SQIVND (reference sequence). V was cut by 3 bases and J by 4 bases, with 9 bases left in between. The CDR3 DNA sequence: TGTGCCAGTAGTATCGGACAGCCCACCGGGGAGCTGTTTTTT. It translates to CASSIGQPTGELFF. The entire variable domain, with the rest obtained from reference TRBV19 and TRBJ2-2, is as follows: DGGITQSPKYLFRKEGQNVTLSCEQNLNHDAMYWYRQDPGQGLRLIYYSQIVNDFQKGDIAEGYSVSREKKESFPLTVTSAQKNPTAFYLCASSIGQPTGELFFGEGSRLTVL.

As DNA, the CDR3 is TGTGCCAGCAGCGTAGGAGGGAGGTCAGGCGAGCAGTACTTC. Its translation: CASSVGGRSGEQYF. This chain uses TRBV9 with TRBJ2-7; the D gene is possibly TRBD2 (6 bases). V was cut by 0 bases and J by 6 bases, with 13 bases left in between. From germline, CDR1 is SGDLS and CDR2 YYNGEE. There are 14 residues in the CDR3.

Comment on this clone: The sample carries other DNA sequences with the same CDR3. V usage is TRBV6-2 or TRBV6-3 and J usage is TRBJ2-7; D call uncertain. Trimming shortened V by 2 bases and J by 0 bases, and 5 bases separated the two germline ends. In germline, CDR1 is MNHEY, CDR2 SVGEGT. The CDR3 consists of 13 residues. The CDR3 loop reads CASSYPGSYEQYF. As DNA, the CDR3 is TGTGCCAGCAGTTACCCGGGCTCCTACGAGCAGTACTTC.

This clone was observed a single time. The rearrangement uses TRBV18 and TRBJ2-7; either TRBD1 or TRBD2 may supply D (5 bases each). Germline V gene lookup returns CDR1 KGHSH and CDR2 LQKENI. V was trimmed by 1 base and J by 1 base, leaving 11 bases between them. The CDR3 consists of 15 residues. This chain's CDR3 is CASSPRDRSSYEQYF. DNA of the CDR3: TGTGCCAGCTCACCACGGGACCGGAGTTCCTACGAGCAGTACTTC.

V gene TRBV25-1 combines with J gene TRBJ1-5; 9 bases line up with TRBD1. The CDR3 extends over 18 amino acids. The V gene end was trimmed by 4 bases and the J gene end by 5 bases; junction bases not matched to a gene: 15. Germline CDR1 reads MGHDK; CDR2 reads SYGVNS. CDR3 coding DNA: TGTGCCAGCAGTGGCGGCGGGACAGGGAGGTTCGGGGATCAGCCCCAGCATTTT. Translated, it gives CASSGGGTGRFGDQPQHF.

The genes are TRBV7-9 and TRBJ1-2; 9 nucleotides match TRBD1. This CDR3 has 12 amino acids. The germline CDR1 and CDR2 sequences are SEHNR and FQNEAQ (reference sequence). The ends lost 9 bases at V and 3 bases at J; junction bases unmatched: 2. CDR3 sequence reads: CASRDRDYGYTF. In DNA form, the CDR3 reads TGTGCCAGTCGGGACAGGGACTATGGCTACACCTTC.

The CDR3 DNA reads as TGCAGCGTTTCGCAGGCATCTAATTCCTACGAGCAGTACTTC. Its protein is CSVSQASNSYEQYF. V and J are TRBV29-1 and TRBJ2-7; D is undetermined. V lost 5 bases and J 1 base, leaving 15 bases between the germline ends. The V gene's germline CDR1 is SQVTM and CDR2 ANQGSEA. CDR3 length: 14 amino acids.

The gene calls are TRBV2 and TRBJ1-1; no definite D call. This CDR3 has 13 amino acids. V dropped 6 bases and J dropped 0 bases, with 8 bases sitting between them. Per the germline V gene, CDR1 is SNHLY and CDR2 is FYNNEI. The chain's CDR3 is CASRWRMNTEAFF. CDR3 bases: TGTGCCAGCAGATGGCGGATGAACACTGAAGCTTTCTTT.

The chain is built from TRBV5-1 and TRBJ2-7; 12 nucleotides agree with TRBD2. The CDR3 covers 20 residues. V shed 2 bases and J 5 bases; nucleotides not matched to a gene: 20. CDR1 is SGHRS and CDR2 is YFSETQ in the germline V gene. This CDR3 is CASSFATRTSGTIGFDEQYF. CDR3 DNA: TGCGCCAGCAGCTTTGCGACTCGGACTAGCGGGACCATCGGATTCGACGAGCAGTACTTC.

This clone came up a few times. The chain carries TRBV28 and TRBJ2-3; TRBD1 is a possible D gene (5 bases). Germline lookup yields CDR1 MDHEN and CDR2 SYDVKM. The V end lost 6 bases, the J end lost 10 bases, and 11 bases lay between the germline ends. This CDR3 is built from 11 residues. CDR3 loop: CASRYQGSQYF. The DNA for the CDR3 is TGTGCCAGCAGATATCAGGGCTCGCAGTATTTT.

This clone was seen many times. At the DNA level, this CDR3 is encoded by other sequences in the same sample as well. This rearrangement joins TRBV5-4 to TRBJ1-1; D remains unclear. Trimming stripped 3 bases from V and 3 bases from J, with 9 bases between. Germline V gene lookup returns CDR1 SGHNT and CDR2 YYREEE (reference sequence). CDR3 length: 13 amino acids. CDR3 sequence reads: CASSSLGDTEAFF. The DNA of the CDR3 is TGTGCCAGCAGCTCTCTTGGGGACACTGAAGCTTTCTTT.

The chain joins TRBV9 to TRBJ2-1, with 12 bases matching TRBD2. The germline CDR1 and CDR2 sequences are SGDLS and YYNGEE. Trimming removed 6 bases from V and 10 bases from J; junction bases left unmatched: 14. The CDR3 covers 16 residues. The CDR3 DNA is TGTGCCAGCACTCCAACTAGCGGGGGGCCCACTTTAGAGCAGTTCTTC. Amino acid sequence: CASTPTSGGPTLEQFF.

The rearrangement links TRBV30 to TRBJ2-3, with D possibly being TRBD2 (5 bases). This CDR3 has 15 residues. With 1 base removed from V and 5 bases from J, the gap between germline ends came to 16 bases. From germline, CDR1 is GTSNPN and CDR2 SVGIG (reference sequence). CDR3 amino acids: CAWSALSGKGDTQYF. The CDR3 coding sequence is TGTGCCTGGAGTGCCTTATCGGGAAAGGGAGATACGCAGTATTTT.